This T cell receptor (beta chain) emerged from a study of control samples from healthy donors and cancer patients. Libraries were prepared by immunoSEQ multiplex PCR; TCRdb keeps only in-frame clonotypes and omits some of them. This sample carries 100,000 to 150,000 clones, 70% to 90% of them seen once, and the ten largest clones take more than 2.5%. V was pared by 4 bases and J by 10 bases, with 13 bases of the junction left unmatched. The CDR3 is 15 residues long. The germline CDR1 and CDR2 sequences are SGDLS and YYNGEE. The chain carries TRBV9 and TRBJ1-1, with TRBD1 matching over 10 bases. This TCR was recovered from a man in his fifties in good health. Sequenced: blood. CDR3 nucleotide sequence: TGTGCCAGCAGCTTGACAGGGGGCTCCCCGCCTCCAGCTTTCTTT. This encodes CASSLTGGSPPPAFF.